Listed here are 6 T cell receptor beta chains from one sample, sequenced in a study of shared clonotypes between healthy human individuals. Naive CD8 cells, CD45RO-negative and positively selected for CCR7, excluded terminally differentiated effector memory CD45RA+ cells. Method: immunoSEQ multiplex PCR; TCRdb's copy keeps in-frame clones and lacks some. The table lists 600,000 or so clones, 85% to 95% of them singletons. Sequencing was done on a sample of naive CD8+ T cells sorted from blood. These receptor sequences come from a woman aged 25 to 39 in good health.

The chain recombines TRBV11-2 with TRBJ2-5; D possibly matches TRBD1 or TRBD2 (5 bases each). Germline V CDR1 and CDR2: SGHAT, FQNNGV. V lost 3 bases to trimming and J lost 5 bases, with 16 bases between them. CDR3 length: 15 amino acids. Written as DNA, the CDR3 is TGTGCCAGCAGCTTTTTTTCGGCAGGGAGTGAGACCCAGTACTTC. Translated, it gives CASSFFSAGSETQYF. Looking up the rest from reference TRBV11-2 and TRBJ2-5 gives the full variable domain: EAGVAQSPRYKIIEKRQSVAFWCNPISGHATLYWYQQILGQGPKLLIQFQNNGVVDDSQLPKDRFSAERLKGVDSTLKIQPAKLEDSAVYLCASSFFSAGSETQYFGPGTRLLVL.

The V gene is TRBV4-1, the J gene TRBJ2-7, with 7 bases lining up with TRBD1. Germline V CDR1 and CDR2: MGHRA, YSYEKL. Losses at the gene ends were 3 bases for V and 6 bases for J; bases not matched to a gene: 11. The CDR3 runs to 15 residues. In DNA, the CDR3 is TGCGCCAGCAGCCAGGAACAGGGGCCCTTGGTCGAGCAGTACTTC. It yields the protein CASSQEQGPLVEQYF.

The V call is TRBV9, the J call TRBJ1-1, with a tentative D call TRBD1 (6 bases). CDR1 and CDR2 (germline): SGDLS, YYNGEE. V was clipped by 3 bases and J by 0 bases, with 15 bases between them. CDR3 length equals 16 residues. For the CDR3, the DNA is TGTGCCAGCAGCGGAGGATCGACAGGTATGAACACTGAAGCTTTCTTT. It yields the protein CASSGGSTGMNTEAFF. Complete variable domain (other parts from reference TRBV9 and TRBJ1-1): DSGVTQTPKHLITATGQRVTLRCSPRSGDLSVYWYQQSLDQGLQFLIQYYNGEERAKGNILERFSAQQFPDLHSELNLSSLELGDSALYFCASSGGSTGMNTEAFFGQGTRLTVV.

The CDR3 DNA follows: TGTGCCAGCAGCTTACCATATAGCGGGAGTGAGGATGAGCAGTTCTTC. It specifies CASSLPYSGSEDEQFF. V usage is TRBV7-9 and J usage is TRBJ2-1, with TRBD2 matching 9 bases. The CDR3 loop spans 16 amino acids. Germline V gene data show CDR1 as SEHNR and CDR2 as FQNEAQ (reference sequence). The junction had 10 bases not matched to a gene; V was cut back by 2 bases and J by 8 bases.

This clone was detected once. The chain carries TRBV23-1 and TRBJ2-2; D might be TRBD1 (6 bases). TRBV23-1 counts as an open reading frame of uncertain function. The CDR3 is 15 amino acids. V lost 4 bases and J lost 5, with 14 bases in between. Written as DNA, the CDR3 is TGCGCCAGCAGTCTAATCAGGGGTGGTACCGGGGAGCTGTTTTTT. It codes for CASSLIRGGTGELFF.

The chain links TRBV30 to TRBJ1-1; D not certain. Germline loops: CDR1 GTSNPN, CDR2 SVGIG (reference sequence). The CDR3 consists of 14 residues. Trimming stripped 2 bases from V and 2 bases from J, with 12 bases between. The CDR3 DNA reads as TGTGCCTGGAGTTCCGTGGACCTAAACACTGAAGCTTTCTTT. Its protein is CAWSSVDLNTEAFF.